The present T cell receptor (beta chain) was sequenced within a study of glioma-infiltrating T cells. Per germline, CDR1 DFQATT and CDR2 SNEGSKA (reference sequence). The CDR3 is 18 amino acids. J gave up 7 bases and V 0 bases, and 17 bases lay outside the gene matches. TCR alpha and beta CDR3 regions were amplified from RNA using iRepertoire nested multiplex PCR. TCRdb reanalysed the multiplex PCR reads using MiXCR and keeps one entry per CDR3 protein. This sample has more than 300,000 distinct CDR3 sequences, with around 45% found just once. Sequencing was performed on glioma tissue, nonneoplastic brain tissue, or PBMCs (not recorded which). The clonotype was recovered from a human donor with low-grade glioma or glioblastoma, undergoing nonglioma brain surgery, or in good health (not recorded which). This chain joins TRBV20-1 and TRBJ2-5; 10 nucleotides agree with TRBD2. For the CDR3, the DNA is TGCAGTGCTAGAGATAGAATAGCCGGAAGCGGGAGGGCGGGGACCCAGTACTTC. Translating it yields CSARDRIAGSGRAGTQYF.